This T cell receptor beta chain was identified during a study of shared clonotypes between healthy human individuals. Study-wide background: Three plates were used per donor for CD4 naive, three for CD4 memory, two for CD8 naive and one for CD8 memory.

The naive CD8 subset, CD45RO-negative cells positively selected for CCR7, excluded terminally differentiated effector memory CD45RA+ cells. TCRdb's table, derived via immunoSEQ multiplex PCR, lists solely in-frame clones and lacks some. The sample records approximately 650,000 clones, about 95% being singletons. Sequencing was performed on naive CD8+ T cells sorted from blood. This receptor was taken from a woman aged 25 to 45 in good health.

CDR3 protein: CASSSSGSTTGELFF. For the CDR3, the DNA is TGTGCCAGCAGTTCTAGCGGGAGTACCACCGGGGAGCTGTTTTTT. The J gene is TRBJ2-2, the V gene TRBV28, with TRBD2 matching over 10 bases. CDR1 and CDR2 from the germline V gene are MDHEN and SYDVKM. The CDR3 extends over 15 amino acids. V lost 4 bases, J lost 4 bases, and 3 bases stayed unmatched.